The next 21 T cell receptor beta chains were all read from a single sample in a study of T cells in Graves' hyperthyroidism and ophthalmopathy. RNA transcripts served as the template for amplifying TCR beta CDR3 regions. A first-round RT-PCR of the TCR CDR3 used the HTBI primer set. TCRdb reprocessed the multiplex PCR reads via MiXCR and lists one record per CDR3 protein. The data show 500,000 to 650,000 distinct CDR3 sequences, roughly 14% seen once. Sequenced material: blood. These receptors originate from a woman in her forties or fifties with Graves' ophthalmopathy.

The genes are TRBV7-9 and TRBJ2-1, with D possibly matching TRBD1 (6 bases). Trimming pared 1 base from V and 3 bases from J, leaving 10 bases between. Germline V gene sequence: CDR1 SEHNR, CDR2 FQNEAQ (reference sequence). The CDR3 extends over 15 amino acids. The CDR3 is CASSLDLGHYNEQFF. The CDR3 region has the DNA TGTGCCAGCAGCTTAGATTTGGGACACTACAATGAGCAGTTCTTC.

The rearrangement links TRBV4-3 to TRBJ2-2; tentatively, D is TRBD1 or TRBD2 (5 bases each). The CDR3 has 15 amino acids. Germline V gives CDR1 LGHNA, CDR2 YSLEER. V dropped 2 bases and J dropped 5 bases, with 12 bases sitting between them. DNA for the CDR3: TGCGCCAGCAGCCAAACACTAGGGGAAACCGGGGAGCTGTTTTTT. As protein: CASSQTLGETGELFF.

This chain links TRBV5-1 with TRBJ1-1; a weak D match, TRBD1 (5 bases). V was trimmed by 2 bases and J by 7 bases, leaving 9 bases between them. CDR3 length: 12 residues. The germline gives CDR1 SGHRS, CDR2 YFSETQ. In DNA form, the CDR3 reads TGCGCCAGCAGCTTTGGGGGAGGTGAAGCTTTCTTT. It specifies CASSFGGGEAFF.

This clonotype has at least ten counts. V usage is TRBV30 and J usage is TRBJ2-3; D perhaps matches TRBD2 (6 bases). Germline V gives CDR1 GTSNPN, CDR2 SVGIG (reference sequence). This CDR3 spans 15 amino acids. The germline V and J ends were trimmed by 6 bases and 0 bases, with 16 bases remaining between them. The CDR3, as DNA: TGTGCCTGTTTGAAACTAGCAGTTAGCACAGATACGCAGTATTTT. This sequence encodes CACLKLAVSTDTQYF.

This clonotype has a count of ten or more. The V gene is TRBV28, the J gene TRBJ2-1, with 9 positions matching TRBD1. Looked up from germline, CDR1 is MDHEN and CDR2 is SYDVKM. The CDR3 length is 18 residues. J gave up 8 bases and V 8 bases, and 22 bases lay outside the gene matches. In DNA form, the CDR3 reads TGTGCCAGCCCCCCCCCCAACAGGGGGCAAAGTTTGGGGGATGAGCAGTTCTTC. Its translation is CASPPPNRGQSLGDEQFF.

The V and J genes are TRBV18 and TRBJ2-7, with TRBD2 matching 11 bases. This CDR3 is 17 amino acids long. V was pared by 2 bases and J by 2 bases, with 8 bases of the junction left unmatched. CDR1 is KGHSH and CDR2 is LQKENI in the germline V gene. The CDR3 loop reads CASSPSSGRSGAYEQYF. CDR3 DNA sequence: TGTGCCAGCTCACCATCTAGCGGGAGGTCTGGGGCCTACGAGCAGTACTTC.

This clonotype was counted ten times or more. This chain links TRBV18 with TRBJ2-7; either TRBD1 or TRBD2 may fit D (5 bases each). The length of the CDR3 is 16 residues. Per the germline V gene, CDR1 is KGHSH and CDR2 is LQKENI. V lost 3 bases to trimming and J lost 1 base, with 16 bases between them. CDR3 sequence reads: CASSPMTGQGSYEQYF. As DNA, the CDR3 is TGTGCCAGCTCACCGATGACGGGGCAGGGATCCTACGAGCAGTACTTC.

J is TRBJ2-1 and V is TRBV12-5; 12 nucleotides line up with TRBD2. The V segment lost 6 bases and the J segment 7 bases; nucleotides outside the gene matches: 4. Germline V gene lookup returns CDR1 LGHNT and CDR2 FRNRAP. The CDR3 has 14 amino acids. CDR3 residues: CASGPGTSGNEQFF. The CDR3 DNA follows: TGTGCTAGTGGCCCCGGGACTAGCGGGAATGAGCAGTTCTTC.

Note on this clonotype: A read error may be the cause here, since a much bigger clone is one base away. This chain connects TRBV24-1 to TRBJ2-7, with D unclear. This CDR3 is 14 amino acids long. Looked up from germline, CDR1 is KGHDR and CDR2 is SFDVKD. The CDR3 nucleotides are TGTGCCACCAGTTCCATAGAAGGTCCCTACGGGCAGTACTTC. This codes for CATSSIEGPYGQYF.

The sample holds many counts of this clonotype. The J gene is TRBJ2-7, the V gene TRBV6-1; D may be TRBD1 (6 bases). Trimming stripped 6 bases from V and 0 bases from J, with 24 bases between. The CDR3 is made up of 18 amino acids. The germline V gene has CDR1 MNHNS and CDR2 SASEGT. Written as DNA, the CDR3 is TGTGCCAGCAGCTACTATTCCGACATTCCGGGACACTCCTACGAGCAGTACTTC. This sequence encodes CASSYYSDIPGHSYEQYF.

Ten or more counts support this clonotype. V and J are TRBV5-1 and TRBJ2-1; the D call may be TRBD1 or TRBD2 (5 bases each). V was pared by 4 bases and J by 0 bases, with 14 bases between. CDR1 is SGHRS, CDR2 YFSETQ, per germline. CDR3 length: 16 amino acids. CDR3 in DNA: TGCGCCAGCAGCCCGGAGGTAGGGGACTCCTACAATGAGCAGTTCTTC. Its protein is CASSPEVGDSYNEQFF.

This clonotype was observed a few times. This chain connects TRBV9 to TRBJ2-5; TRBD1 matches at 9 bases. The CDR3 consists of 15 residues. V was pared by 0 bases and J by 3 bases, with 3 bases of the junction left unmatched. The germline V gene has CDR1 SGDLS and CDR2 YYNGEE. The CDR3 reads CASSVGTGAEETQYF. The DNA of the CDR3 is TGTGCCAGCAGCGTAGGGACAGGGGCCGAAGAGACCCAGTACTTC.

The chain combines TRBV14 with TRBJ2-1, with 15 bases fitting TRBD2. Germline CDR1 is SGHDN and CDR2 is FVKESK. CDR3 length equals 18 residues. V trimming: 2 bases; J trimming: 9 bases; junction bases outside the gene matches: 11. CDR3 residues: CASSQFRTSGRAFGEQFF. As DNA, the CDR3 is TGTGCCAGCAGCCAATTCCGGACTAGCGGGAGGGCTTTTGGTGAGCAGTTCTTC.

The CDR3 loop is CASSPGTSGKNIQYF. DNA for the CDR3: TGTGCCAGCAGCCCAGGGACTAGCGGCAAAAACATTCAGTACTTC. The V gene is TRBV11-2, the J gene TRBJ2-4; 11 bases are shared with TRBD2. This CDR3 is 15 amino acids long. Per germline, CDR1 SGHAT and CDR2 FQNNGV. V was clipped by 5 bases and J by 3 bases; unmatched bases: 3.

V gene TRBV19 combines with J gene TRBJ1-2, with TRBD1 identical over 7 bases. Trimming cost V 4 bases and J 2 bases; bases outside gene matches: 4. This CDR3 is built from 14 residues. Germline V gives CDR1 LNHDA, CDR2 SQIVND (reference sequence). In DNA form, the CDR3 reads TGTGCCAGTAGTACCCCGGGACAGAACTATGGCTACACCTTC. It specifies CASSTPGQNYGYTF.

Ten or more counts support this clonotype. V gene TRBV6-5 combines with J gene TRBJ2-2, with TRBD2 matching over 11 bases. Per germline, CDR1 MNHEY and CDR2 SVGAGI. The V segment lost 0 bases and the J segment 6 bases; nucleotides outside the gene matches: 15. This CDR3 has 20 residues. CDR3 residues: CASSYSRPTSGNVRAGELFF. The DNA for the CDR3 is TGTGCCAGCAGTTACTCTCGACCGACTAGCGGGAATGTGAGGGCCGGGGAGCTGTTTTTT.

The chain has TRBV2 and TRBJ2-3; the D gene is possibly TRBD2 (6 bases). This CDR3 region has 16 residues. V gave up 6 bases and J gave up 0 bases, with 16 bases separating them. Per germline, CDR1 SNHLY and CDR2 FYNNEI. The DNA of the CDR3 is TGTGCCAGCAGATCAAAGGGACTCCGCAGCACAGATACGCAGTATTTT. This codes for CASRSKGLRSTDTQYF.

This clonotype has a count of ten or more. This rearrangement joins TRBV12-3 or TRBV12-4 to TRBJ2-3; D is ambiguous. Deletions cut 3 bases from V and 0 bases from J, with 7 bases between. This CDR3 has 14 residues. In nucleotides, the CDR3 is TGTGCCAGCAGTTTTGTTGTAAGCACAGATACGCAGTATTTT. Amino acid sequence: CASSFVVSTDTQYF.

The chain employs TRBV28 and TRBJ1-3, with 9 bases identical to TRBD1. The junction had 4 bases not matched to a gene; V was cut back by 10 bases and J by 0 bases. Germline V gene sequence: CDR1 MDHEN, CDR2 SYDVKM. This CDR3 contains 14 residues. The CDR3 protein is CATSDRGSGNTIYF. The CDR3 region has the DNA TGTGCCACTTCGGACAGGGGCTCTGGAAACACCATATATTTT.

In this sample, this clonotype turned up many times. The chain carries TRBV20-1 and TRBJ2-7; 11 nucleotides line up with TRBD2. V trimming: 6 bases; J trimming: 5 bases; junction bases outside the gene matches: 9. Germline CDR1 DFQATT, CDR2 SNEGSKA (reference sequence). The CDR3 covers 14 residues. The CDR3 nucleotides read TGCAGTGCCCCTAGCGGGAGGCAAAGGCACGAGCAGTACTTC. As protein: CSAPSGRQRHEQYF.

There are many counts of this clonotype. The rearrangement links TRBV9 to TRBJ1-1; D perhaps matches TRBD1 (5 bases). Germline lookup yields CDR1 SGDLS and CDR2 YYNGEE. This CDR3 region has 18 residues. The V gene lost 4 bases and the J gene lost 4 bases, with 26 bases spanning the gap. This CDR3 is CASSNPGPPIRDSTEAFF. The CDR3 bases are TGTGCCAGCAGCAATCCGGGACCCCCCATCCGGGATTCCACTGAAGCTTTCTTT.